The entry below describes one T cell receptor (beta chain). Seattle researchers signed up patients amid active infection and tracked them longitudinally. In the authors' workflow: It was from reference gene primer amplification that nucleated cell counts were estimated. The data were produced by immunoSEQ multiplex PCR, yet TCRdb's version contains in-frame clones alone and is incomplete. The DNA gave D and trimming, while V, J and clone size come from that table. This table holds approximately 200,000 clones, around 80% found once. These data belong to a study of blood T cell repertoires in COVID-19. Study-wide background: Specimens from acute and convalescent COVID-19 originated in the United States, Italy and Spain. Nucleic acid was either cDNA or gDNA, and it came from T cells, B-cell-depleted T cells, or PBMCs.

The CDR3 contains 14 residues. CDR1 is MDHEN, CDR2 SYDVKM, per germline. Trimming took 6 bases from V and 5 from J, leaving 16 bases between them. The sample taken for sequencing was peripheral blood. This TCR was recovered from an elderly woman with COVID-19, enrolled during active disease. V gene TRBV28 combines with J gene TRBJ2-5, with D possibly being TRBD2 (6 bases). The CDR3 DNA sequence: TGTGCCAGCAGAAGCGGGTTAGGCGCGGAGACCCAGTACTTC. Its protein product is CASRSGLGAETQYF.